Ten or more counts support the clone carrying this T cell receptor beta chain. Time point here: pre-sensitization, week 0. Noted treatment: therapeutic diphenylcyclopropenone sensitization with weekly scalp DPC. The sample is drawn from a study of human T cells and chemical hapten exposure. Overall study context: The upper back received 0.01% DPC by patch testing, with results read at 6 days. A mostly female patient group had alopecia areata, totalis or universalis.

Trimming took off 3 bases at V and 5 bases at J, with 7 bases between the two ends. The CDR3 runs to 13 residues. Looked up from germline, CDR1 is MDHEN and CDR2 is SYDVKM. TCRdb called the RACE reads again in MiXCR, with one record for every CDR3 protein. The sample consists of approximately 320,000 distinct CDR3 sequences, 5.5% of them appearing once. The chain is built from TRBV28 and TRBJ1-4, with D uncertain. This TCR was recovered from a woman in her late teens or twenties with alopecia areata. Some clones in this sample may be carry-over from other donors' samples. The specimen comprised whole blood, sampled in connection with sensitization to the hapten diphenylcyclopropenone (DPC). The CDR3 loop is CASSLFQNEKLFF. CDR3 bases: TGTGCCAGCAGTTTGTTCCAGAATGAAAAACTGTTTTTT.